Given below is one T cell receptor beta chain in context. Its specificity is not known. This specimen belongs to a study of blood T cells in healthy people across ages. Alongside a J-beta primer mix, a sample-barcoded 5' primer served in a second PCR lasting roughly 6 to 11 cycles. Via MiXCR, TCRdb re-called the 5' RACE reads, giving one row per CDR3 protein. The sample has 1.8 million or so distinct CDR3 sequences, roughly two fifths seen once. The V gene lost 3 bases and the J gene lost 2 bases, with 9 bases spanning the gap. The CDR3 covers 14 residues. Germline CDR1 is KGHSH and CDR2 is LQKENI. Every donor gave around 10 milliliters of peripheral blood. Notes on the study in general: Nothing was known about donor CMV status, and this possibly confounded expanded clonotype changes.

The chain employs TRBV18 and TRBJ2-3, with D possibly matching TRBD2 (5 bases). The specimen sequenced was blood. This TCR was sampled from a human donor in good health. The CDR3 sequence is CASSPWGVTDTQYF. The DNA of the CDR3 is TGTGCCAGCTCACCGTGGGGAGTCACAGATACGCAGTATTTT.